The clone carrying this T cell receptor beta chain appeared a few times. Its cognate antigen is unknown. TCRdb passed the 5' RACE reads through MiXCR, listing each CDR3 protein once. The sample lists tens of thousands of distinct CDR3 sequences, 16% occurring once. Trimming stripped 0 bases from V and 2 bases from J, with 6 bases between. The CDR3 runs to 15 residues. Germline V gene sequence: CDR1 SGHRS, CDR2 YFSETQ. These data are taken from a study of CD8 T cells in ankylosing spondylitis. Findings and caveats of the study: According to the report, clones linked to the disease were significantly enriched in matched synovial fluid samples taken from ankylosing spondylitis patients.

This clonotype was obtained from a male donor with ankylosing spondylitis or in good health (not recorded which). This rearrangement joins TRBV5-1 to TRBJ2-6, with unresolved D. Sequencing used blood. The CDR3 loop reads CASSLEGAGANVLTF. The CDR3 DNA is TGCGCCAGCAGCTTGGAGGGTGCTGGGGCCAACGTCCTGACTTTC.